One and the same sample provided the 15 T cell receptor beta chains below, sequenced in a study of blood T cell repertoires in COVID-19. The method was immunoSEQ multiplex PCR; TCRdb's version includes in-frame clones alone and lacks a portion of them. The sample lists approximately 93,000 clones, around 88% seen once, with approximately 2% in the top ten. Sequences were obtained from peripheral blood. The receptors shown here come from a man aged 45-65 years with COVID-19, enrolled during active disease.

V gene TRBV11-2 combines with J gene TRBJ2-3, with TRBD2 identical over 10 bases. J was trimmed by 6 bases and V by 5 bases; bases with no gene match: 14. This CDR3 spans 17 amino acids. The V gene's germline CDR1 is SGHAT and CDR2 FQNNGV. The chain's CDR3 is CASSPTPDSGGMDTQYF. The CDR3 DNA follows: TGTGCCAGCAGCCCCACCCCGGATAGCGGGGGGATGGATACGCAGTATTTT.

This clone was detected once. The V and J genes are TRBV2 and TRBJ2-3; 7 bases line up with TRBD1. Unmatched junction bases numbered 10, after V lost 2 bases and J lost 2 bases. The germline V gene has CDR1 SNHLY and CDR2 FYNNEI. The CDR3 consists of 17 residues. The CDR3 DNA reads as TGTGCCAGCAGTGAACCCAGAGGGGGCCCCTACACAGATACGCAGTATTTT. Translated: CASSEPRGGPYTDTQYF.

The rearrangement uses TRBV14 and TRBJ2-7; D is possibly TRBD2 (5 bases). The germline CDR1 and CDR2 sequences are SGHDN and FVKESK. Deletions cut 2 bases from V and 5 bases from J, with 13 bases between. There are 14 residues in the CDR3. The CDR3 is CASSQSVGGHEQYF. CDR3 nucleotides: TGTGCCAGCAGCCAAAGTGTCGGAGGACACGAGCAGTACTTC.

The rearrangement links TRBV6-1 to TRBJ2-2; D possibly corresponds to TRBD1 (6 bases). The CDR3 runs to 14 residues. With 1 base removed from V and 7 bases from J, the gap between germline ends came to 10 bases. CDR1 is MNHNS and CDR2 is SASEGT in the germline V gene. The CDR3 region is CASSEGQAVGELFF. CDR3 nucleotide sequence: TGTGCCAGCAGTGAAGGACAGGCGGTCGGGGAGCTGTTTTTT.

The rearrangement uses TRBV19 and TRBJ1-1, with D unresolved. The CDR3 covers 12 residues. Trimming took off 3 bases at V and 8 bases at J, with 10 bases between the two ends. Germline V lookup: CDR1 LNHDA, CDR2 SQIVND (reference sequence). The CDR3 protein is CASSMEGAEAFF. The CDR3 bases are TGTGCCAGTAGTATGGAGGGTGCCGAAGCTTTCTTT.

The chain combines TRBV5-1 with TRBJ2-1; maybe TRBD2 (5 bases). V shed 1 base and J shed 3 bases, with 11 bases lying between them. The CDR3 runs 15 residues. Germline CDR1 and CDR2: SGHRS and YFSETQ. The CDR3 here is CASSLILAVYNEQFF. The DNA of the CDR3 is TGCGCCAGCAGCTTGATCCTAGCTGTCTACAATGAGCAGTTCTTC.

This clone has just one count. The rearrangement joins TRBV30 to TRBJ1-3; D is unresolved. The V and J ends lost 8 bases and 0 bases respectively, with 8 bases between them. Looked up from germline, CDR1 is GTSNPN and CDR2 is SVGIG (reference sequence). The CDR3 covers 12 residues. The CDR3 nucleotides are TGTGCCCTTGGGAGCTCTGGAAACACCATATATTTT. This sequence encodes CALGSSGNTIYF.

This clone was detected only once. This chain uses TRBV7-8 with TRBJ1-6, with unresolved D. V lost 2 bases, J lost 6 bases, and 11 bases lay in between. There are 15 residues in the CDR3. Germline V gene sequence: CDR1 SGHVS, CDR2 FQNEAQ. DNA for the CDR3: TGTGCCAGCAGCTTAAGGGAGCAGGCTAATTCACCCCTCCACTTT. It codes for CASSLREQANSPLHF.

The rearrangement joins TRBV4-1 to TRBJ2-5; TRBD1 is a possible D gene (6 bases). V was trimmed by 1 base and J by 4 bases, leaving 13 bases between them. The CDR3 sequence is 15 residues long. The germline gives CDR1 MGHRA, CDR2 YSYEKL. The CDR3 DNA follows: TGCGCCAGCAGCCAAGTGTGGGACATGCGAGAGACCCAGTACTTC. Translation: CASSQVWDMRETQYF.

The V call is TRBV3-1 (or the pseudogene TRBV3-2), the J call TRBJ1-6; D is perhaps TRBD1 (6 bases). The CDR3 runs to 14 residues. V was trimmed by 0 bases and J by 13 bases, leaving 13 bases between them. Germline assignment: CDR1 LGHDT and CDR2 YNNKEL (reference sequence). This CDR3 reads CASSQDPYRVPLHF. The CDR3 nucleotides are TGTGCCAGCAGCCAAGACCCATACAGGGTCCCCCTCCACTTT.

This clone was counted a few times. This chain connects TRBV11-2 to TRBJ1-4; the match to TRBD1 covers 10 bases. The germline V gene encodes CDR1 SGHAT and CDR2 FQNNGV. With 5 bases clipped from V and 8 bases from J, the junction kept 5 bases outside the gene matches. This CDR3 contains 14 residues. The chain's CDR3 is CASSPGTGVEKLFF. The CDR3 bases are TGTGCCAGCAGCCCGGGGACAGGGGTCGAAAAACTGTTTTTT.

This chain uses TRBV6-5 with TRBJ1-1; 7 positions match TRBD1. CDR1 and CDR2 from the germline V gene are MNHEY and SVGAGI. This CDR3 is 13 amino acids long. Trimming at V came to 8 bases and at J to 4 bases, leaving 7 bases not matched to a gene. The CDR3 DNA is TGTGCCAGCGCTGACAGGGTGCCCACTGAAGCTTTCTTT. As protein: CASADRVPTEAFF.

A single count supports this clone. The V call is TRBV4-2, the J call TRBJ2-7, with D maybe TRBD1 (6 bases). Trimming shortened V by 0 bases and J by 3 bases, and 9 bases separated the two germline ends. Germline V gene sequence: CDR1 LGHNA, CDR2 YNFKEQ. CDR3 length: 14 amino acids. The CDR3 DNA reads TGTGCCAGCAGCCAAGAACGGGACAACTACGAGCAGTACTTC. It translates to CASSQERDNYEQYF.

The V gene is TRBV4-2, the J gene TRBJ1-6; 10 nucleotides align to TRBD1. V dropped 0 bases and J dropped 7; count of bases not matched to a gene: 6. Germline V gene sequence: CDR1 LGHNA, CDR2 YNFKEQ. The CDR3 covers 17 residues. The CDR3 nucleotides are TGTGCCAGCAGCCAAGATGGCATGGGACAGGGGAATTCACCCCTCCACTTT. It is translated as CASSQDGMGQGNSPLHF.

The V gene is TRBV30, the J gene TRBJ1-6; D may be TRBD1 (5 bases). Per the germline V gene, CDR1 is GTSNPN and CDR2 is SVGIG (reference sequence). Trimming took 1 base from V and 6 from J, leaving 7 bases between them. The CDR3 is made up of 13 amino acids. The CDR3 DNA reads as TGTGCCTGGAGTGGACAGTTTAATTCACCCCTCCACTTT. Residues: CAWSGQFNSPLHF.